The rows below give T cell receptor beta chains drawn from one sample of a study of blood T cells in healthy people across ages. One entry per CDR3 protein, called by TCRdb with MiXCR from the 5' RACE reads. The repertoire holds about 730,000 distinct CDR3 sequences, more than 40% seen once, with 20% to 25% in the top ten. Sequencing was done on a sample of blood. The receptors were gathered from an older woman in good health. Each CDR3 is given with its conserved first and last residue. D genes are given only for firm matches. A row's size may be missing; if present it is once, few, many or a size class.

CASSPARGNYGYTF	TGTGCCAGCAGCCCCGCGCGGGGTAACTATGGCTACACCTTC	-	few	TRBJ1-2	TRBV9
CASSTTSGGFNEQYF	TGTGCCAGTAGTACCACTAGCGGGGGTTTTAATGAGCAGTACTTC	TRBD2	-	TRBJ2-7	TRBV19
CASSQTGFYNEQFF	TGTGCCAGCAGCCAAACGGGCTTCTACAATGAGCAGTTCTTC	-	-	TRBJ2-1	TRBV3-1
CSARGPHGTKNPGGQYF	TGCAGTGCTAGGGGTCCCCACGGGACTAAAAACCCGGGGGGGCAGTATTTT	TRBD2	few	TRBJ2-3	TRBV20-1
CASSLSKVASQYF	TGTGCCAGCAGTTTATCGAAGGTAGCTTCGCAGTACTTC	-	-	TRBJ2-5	TRBV27
CASSPPPTGPHEQFF	TGTGCCAGCAGCCCCCCCCCGACAGGCCCCCATGAGCAGTTCTTC	-	many	TRBJ2-1	TRBV6-2/TRBV6-3
CASSNVPRGTDTQYF	TGTGCCAGCAGCAATGTGCCTCGGGGCACAGATACGCAGTATTTT	-	-	TRBJ2-3	TRBV7-2
CSVTPGLAGPVEQFF	TGCAGCGTTACCCCGGGACTAGCGGGTCCCGTTGAGCAGTTCTTC	TRBD2	-	TRBJ2-1	TRBV29-1
CASRLALGLAGKDEQFF	TGTGCCAGCAGATTAGCTCTTGGACTAGCGGGAAAAGATGAGCAGTTCTTC	TRBD2	-	TRBJ2-1	TRBV7-2
CASRHPHSGANVLTF	TGTGCCAGCAGACACCCACACTCTGGGGCCAACGTCCTGACTTTC	-	-	TRBJ2-6	TRBV7-9
CASRESAGSFIGIQYF	TGTGCCAGCAGAGAGTCGGCAGGGTCTTTTATAGGCATTCAGTACTTC	-	-	TRBJ2-4	TRBV27
CASSPRQGNIQYF	TGTGCCAGCAGCCCCCGACAGGGAAACATTCAGTACTTC	TRBD1	few	TRBJ2-4	TRBV7-2
CASSQQEVLVCEQYF	TGTGCCAGCTCACAACAGGAAGTACTTGTTTGCGAGCAGTACTTC	-	-	TRBJ2-7	TRBV18
CATSRGLAGVVDTQYF	TGTGCCACCAGCAGAGGACTAGCGGGGGTGGTAGATACGCAGTATTTT	TRBD2	-	TRBJ2-3	TRBV15